This T cell receptor beta chain is drawn from a study of blood T cell repertoires in COVID-19 (dated by TCRdb to the early 2020s). Background on the whole study: Collaborator samples came from the United States, Italy and Spain and covered acute and convalescent phases of COVID-19. The samples were drawn from two sources: the first 160 participants of the ongoing ImmuneRACE study, and fewer than 1,500 subjects contributed by 6 global collaborators. Subjects who had been exposed to COVID-19, were actively infected with it, or had recovered from it provided the deeply sampled blood TCRbeta repertoires that made up the dataset. The repertoires were made available in a free public database intended to serve as a resource for research on the immune response to SARS-CoV-2. The sample metadata nearly always contained a de-identified subject ID, COVID-19 status, age in years and sex. The material from the prospective study consisted of cDNA or gDNA derived from T cells, B-cell-depleted T cells, or PBMCs. HLA class I and class II types, where available, came from metadata supplied by the sample provider rather than from assay-based typing. Summary of the overall study and its limitations: Clinical and demographic metadata were provided uncurated, with the amount varying by source and participant.

The immunoSEQ Assay, a bias-controlled multiplex PCR, was used to amplify TCRbeta CDR3 regions from genomic DNA. The original pipeline was this. The number of nucleated cells in each sample was estimated from the amplification of reference gene primers within the assay. To quantify the absolute abundance of each unique TCRbeta CDR3 rearrangement, sequence reads were collapsed and filtered. For each sample, productive Simpson clonality was calculated as the square root of Simpson's diversity index over productive rearrangements. What TCRdb holds here is the immuneACCESS table cut down to in-frame rearrangements. Part of the clones is not present; checked against another copy, under half of the missing clones reflect an unresolved V gene, and the others are unexplained. Clone size and the V and J calls come from that table; the DNA yielded D and trimming. The table for this sample lists fewer than 250,000 clones; 84% of them were counted only once. Around 21% of the sample comes from the top ten.

As to this clone: Its antigen is still unknown. Nothing much larger sits one base from this clone, and base qualities are not available.

Collaborating institutions collected whole blood in K2EDTA tubes following their own protocols. For TCRbeta analysis, collaborators shipped samples in one of three forms: frozen whole blood, isolated PBMCs, or DNA extracted from either of those sample types. The germline V gene specifies MNHEY as CDR1 and SVGAGI as CDR2. Reading from cysteine to phenylalanine, the CDR3 counts 16 amino acids. Just the 48-base CDR3 DNA is kept, in frame starting at base 1. V was cut back by 4 bases and J by 3 bases, leaving a gap of 16 bases between them. The clonotype originates from a human donor in a cohort sampled during active COVID-19. The sample comprised peripheral blood. The sequence links TRBV6-5 to TRBJ1-5; no D gene can be assigned with confidence. For the CDR3, the sequence is CASSSRRGGYNQPQHF. The DNA reads as follows: TGTGCCAGCAGTTCCAGGCGGGGAGGGTACAATCAGCCCCAGCATTTT.